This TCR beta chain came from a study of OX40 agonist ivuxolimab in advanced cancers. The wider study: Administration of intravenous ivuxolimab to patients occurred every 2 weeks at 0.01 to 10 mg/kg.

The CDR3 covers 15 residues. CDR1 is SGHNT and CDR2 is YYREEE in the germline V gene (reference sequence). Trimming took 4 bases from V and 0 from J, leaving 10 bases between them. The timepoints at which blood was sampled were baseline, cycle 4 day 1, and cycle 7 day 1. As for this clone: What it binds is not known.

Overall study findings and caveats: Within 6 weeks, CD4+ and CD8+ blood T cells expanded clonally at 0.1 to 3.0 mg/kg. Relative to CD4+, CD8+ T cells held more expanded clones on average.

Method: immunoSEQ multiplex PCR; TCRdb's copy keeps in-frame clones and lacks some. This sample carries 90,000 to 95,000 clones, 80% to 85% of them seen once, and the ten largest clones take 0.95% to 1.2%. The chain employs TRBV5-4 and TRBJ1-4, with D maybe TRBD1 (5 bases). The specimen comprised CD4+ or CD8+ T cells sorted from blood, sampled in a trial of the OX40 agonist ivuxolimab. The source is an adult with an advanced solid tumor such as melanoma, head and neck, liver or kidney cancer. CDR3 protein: CASSLRTSTNEKLFF. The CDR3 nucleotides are TGTGCCAGCAGCCTGAGGACATCAACTAATGAAAAACTGTTTTTT. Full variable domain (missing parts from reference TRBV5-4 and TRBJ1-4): ETGVTQSPTHLIKTRGQQVTLRCSSQSGHNTVSWYQQALGQGPQFIFQYYREEENGRGNFPPRFSGLQFPNYSSELNVNALELDDSALYLCASSLRTSTNEKLFFGSGTQLSVL.